What follows are 21 T cell receptor beta chains derived from one specimen sequenced in a study of cytomegalovirus exposure and HLA in healthy donors. Measured with immunoSEQ multiplex PCR; TCRdb has only the in-frame clones, and not every one. In the table there are roughly 180,000 clones, 86% of which are singletons. The sequenced material came from PBMCs. The receptors shown here come from a man aged 30 to 45 in good health and CMV-seropositive.

The J gene is TRBJ2-3, the V gene TRBV29-1; 9 positions match TRBD2. J was trimmed by 3 bases and V by 3 bases; bases with no gene match: 10. CDR1 SQVTM and CDR2 ANQGSEA come from the germline V gene. CDR3 length: 16 amino acids. CDR3 coding DNA: TGCAGCGTTGACGCCCCTAGCGGGATTGGGACAGATACGCAGTATTTT. Translating gives CSVDAPSGIGTDTQYF.

J is TRBJ1-2 and V is TRBV7-8, with 9 bases matching TRBD1. V trimming: 5 bases; J trimming: 8 bases; junction bases outside the gene matches: 6. The germline V gene encodes CDR1 SGHVS and CDR2 FQNEAQ. The CDR3 covers 13 residues. In DNA form, the CDR3 reads TGTGCCAGCAGCGTCCTCGACAGGGGGGGCTACACCTTC. This translates into CASSVLDRGGYTF.

The gene calls are TRBV7-9 and TRBJ2-7; a possible D gene is TRBD2 (7 bases). The CDR3 loop spans 15 amino acids. The germline V gene encodes CDR1 SEHNR and CDR2 FQNEAQ (reference sequence). The V gene lost 5 bases and the J gene lost 1 base, with 15 bases spanning the gap. This CDR3 reads CASSPTGSGSYEQYF. The CDR3 DNA reads as TGTGCCAGCAGCCCGACAGGTAGCGGGTCCTACGAGCAGTACTTC.

V is TRBV5-1 and J is TRBJ2-7; D unclear. There are 15 residues in the CDR3. Trimming took 0 bases from V and 2 from J, leaving 12 bases between them. Germline CDR1 is SGHRS and CDR2 is YFSETQ. Here the CDR3 DNA reads TGCGCCAGCAGCTTGGGAATGGGCAGAACCTACGAGCAGTACTTC. Translating it yields CASSLGMGRTYEQYF.

This chain joins TRBV13 and TRBJ2-7; D remains unclear. With 6 bases removed from V and 9 bases from J, the gap between germline ends came to 12 bases. Germline V gene data show CDR1 as PRHDT and CDR2 as FYEKMQ (reference sequence). This CDR3 is 11 amino acids long. CDR3 sequence (DNA): TGTGCCAGCAGTCTCGACGCCGGGCAGTACTTC. It encodes CASSLDAGQYF.

V usage is TRBV7-3 and J usage is TRBJ2-2; D is unresolved. Germline CDR1 SGHTA, CDR2 FQGTGA. The CDR3 totals 13 residues. The V end was cut by 2 bases, the J end by 2 bases, with 3 bases between. The CDR3 sequence is CASSLSNTGELFF. The CDR3 DNA is TGTGCCAGCAGCTTATCAAACACCGGGGAGCTGTTTTTT.

The chain uses TRBV9 and TRBJ2-3; 7 nucleotides agree with TRBD1. The germline V gene has CDR1 SGDLS and CDR2 YYNGEE. CDR3 length equals 14 residues. V shed 4 bases, J shed 1 base, and the junction held 3 bases outside the gene matches. For the CDR3, the DNA is TGTGCCAGCAGCTTCGACAGGGGCACAGATACGCAGTATTTT. Its protein is CASSFDRGTDTQYF. The full variable domain, its missing parts supplied by reference TRBV9 and TRBJ2-3, is DSGVTQTPKHLITATGQRVTLRCSPRSGDLSVYWYQQSLDQGLQFLIQYYNGEERAKGNILERFSAQQFPDLHSELNLSSLELGDSALYFCASSFDRGTDTQYFGPGTRLTVL.

This clone occurred a few times. This chain connects TRBV5-4 to TRBJ2-7, with D possibly TRBD2 on 6 matching bases. Germline lookup yields CDR1 SGHNT and CDR2 YYREEE (reference sequence). V was pared by 4 bases and J by 2 bases, with 16 bases between. This CDR3 comprises 15 residues. The CDR3, as DNA: TGTGCCAGCAGCGCGGGTCGGGAGTCCACCTACGAGCAGTACTTC. Its protein is CASSAGRESTYEQYF.

The table lists this clone with a few counts. The chain carries TRBV19 and TRBJ2-1, with TRBD1 identical over 7 bases. V dropped 6 bases and J dropped 5; count of bases not matched to a gene: 7. CDR1 and CDR2 from the germline V gene are LNHDA and SQIVND (reference sequence). This CDR3 has 14 amino acids. The DNA of the CDR3 is TGTGCCAGTAGCAGACAGGGAAGGGACAATGAGCAGTTCTTC. Amino acid sequence: CASSRQGRDNEQFF. Complete variable domain (other parts from reference TRBV19 and TRBJ2-1): DGGITQSPKYLFRKEGQNVTLSCEQNLNHDAMYWYRQDPGQGLRLIYYSQIVNDFQKGDIAEGYSVSREKKESFPLTVTSAQKNPTAFYLCASSRQGRDNEQFFGPGTRLTVL.

The V and J genes are TRBV18 and TRBJ1-5; 10 bases match TRBD1. V dropped 6 bases and J dropped 6; count of bases not matched to a gene: 14. Germline V gene lookup returns CDR1 KGHSH and CDR2 LQKENI. The CDR3 has 17 residues. CDR3 sequence: CASSPGQGLGSGQPQHF. CDR3 coding DNA: TGTGCCAGCTCGCCGGGACAGGGGTTGGGGAGCGGTCAGCCCCAGCATTTT. Full variable domain (remainder filled in from reference TRBV18 and TRBJ1-5): NAGVMQNPRHLVRRRGQEARLRCSPMKGHSHVYWYRQLPEEGLKFMVYLQKENIIDESGMPKERFSAEFPKEGPSILRIQQVVRGDSAAYFCASSPGQGLGSGQPQHFGDGTRLSIL.

There are a few counts of this clone. This chain joins TRBV4-1 and TRBJ1-2; TRBD1 might be the D (5 bases). Germline V CDR1 and CDR2: MGHRA, YSYEKL. This CDR3 contains 13 residues. Trimming took 4 bases from V and 4 from J, leaving 10 bases between them. As DNA, the CDR3 is TGCGCCAGCAGCCGGGGCAGCTTCTATGGCTACACCTTC. Translating gives CASSRGSFYGYTF.

The chain recombines TRBV4-2 with TRBJ1-1; TRBD1 aligns across 7 bases. The V and J ends lost 6 bases and 4 bases, in that order; junction bases with no gene match: 14. This CDR3 is built from 16 residues. CDR1 LGHNA and CDR2 YNFKEQ come from the germline V gene. CDR3 loop: CASRQTTWQGVTEAFF. In DNA, the CDR3 is TGTGCCAGCAGGCAGACCACTTGGCAGGGGGTCACTGAAGCTTTCTTT.

The gene calls are TRBV6-5 and TRBJ1-1, with TRBD1 as a possible D gene (5 bases). Trimming took off 6 bases at V and 8 bases at J, with 13 bases between the two ends. The CDR3 has 12 amino acids. CDR1 is MNHEY and CDR2 is SVGAGI in the germline V gene. The CDR3 protein is CASRFGTDEAFF. In nucleotides, the CDR3 is TGTGCCAGCAGGTTTGGGACGGACGAAGCTTTCTTT.

Concerning this clone: The junction shows a germline mismatch at one end, possibly a read error. The rearrangement joins TRBV7-7 to TRBJ2-5, with D perhaps matching TRBD2 (5 bases). The CDR3 is 15 residues long. Germline loops: CDR1 SSHAT, CDR2 FNYEAQ (reference sequence). CDR3 sequence (DNA): TGTGCTAGCAGCTTAGTCCCTGGGCCGGGGGAGACCCAGTACTTC. Translation: CASSLVPGPGETQYF.

The genes are TRBV5-6 and TRBJ2-7; perhaps TRBD2 as D (5 bases). Trimming shortened V by 1 base and J by 3 bases, and 8 bases separated the two germline ends. Germline V lookup: CDR1 SGHDT, CDR2 YYEEEE. The CDR3 spans 13 residues. CDR3: CASSLPGGYEQYF. The CDR3 nucleotides read TGTGCCAGCAGCTTGCCCGGAGGCTACGAGCAGTACTTC.

V and J are TRBV5-1 and TRBJ2-2; the D is unclear. Trimming took 0 bases from V and 0 from J, leaving 6 bases between them. CDR3 length: 15 amino acids. In germline, CDR1 is SGHRS, CDR2 YFSETQ. DNA of the CDR3: TGCGCCAGCAGCTTGGGTCTACCGAACACCGGGGAGCTGTTTTTT. It translates to CASSLGLPNTGELFF.

This sequence joins TRBV4-1 and TRBJ2-1; D remains ambiguous. Germline CDR1 MGHRA, CDR2 YSYEKL. The CDR3 loop spans 13 amino acids. The V end lost 0 bases, the J end lost 7 bases, and 7 bases lay between the germline ends. This CDR3 is CASSQDSQNEQFF. CDR3 bases: TGCGCCAGCAGCCAAGACAGCCAGAATGAGCAGTTCTTC.

As for this clone: Its ends do not fully match the called genes, so a read error is possible. The chain carries TRBV5-6 and TRBJ2-2, with D maybe TRBD1 (6 bases). CDR1 is SGHDT and CDR2 is YYEEEE in the germline V gene. The CDR3 covers 14 residues. For the CDR3, the DNA is TGTGCCAGCAACTTGAGGGGGTCGACCGGGGAGCTGTTTTTT. It specifies CASNLRGSTGELFF.

This clone was counted only a few times. This chain connects TRBV11-2 to TRBJ1-2; D perhaps matches TRBD1 (6 bases). This CDR3 spans 14 amino acids. Germline V CDR1 and CDR2: SGHAT, FQNNGV. V was trimmed by 7 bases and J by 6 bases, leaving 18 bases between them. CDR3 sequence (DNA): TGTGCCAGCACCACCCCGGGGGGCGGGAATGGCTACACCTTC. Translating gives CASTTPGGGNGYTF.

The chain recombines TRBV7-3 with TRBJ2-1, with TRBD2 identical over 15 bases. This CDR3 region has 17 residues. Germline V gene lookup returns CDR1 SGHTA and CDR2 FQGTGA. The J segment lost 3 bases and the V segment lost 3 bases, leaving 3 bases of the junction unmatched. The DNA of the CDR3 is TGTGCCAGCAGCTTGGGACTAGCGGGAGGCTTCTACAATGAGCAGTTCTTC. As protein: CASSLGLAGGFYNEQFF.

The chain uses TRBV7-9 and TRBJ1-2; D is undetermined. V gave up 3 bases and J gave up 7 bases, with 15 bases separating them. This CDR3 region has 14 residues. CDR1 is SEHNR, CDR2 FQNEAQ, per germline (reference sequence). In nucleotides, the CDR3 is TGTGCCAGCAGCTTGATTGGAGGAGTAGGTGGCTACACCTTC. Its translation is CASSLIGGVGGYTF.